The entry below describes one T cell receptor (beta chain). This CDR3 spans 14 amino acids. The V and J ends lost 4 bases and 1 base respectively, with 10 bases between them. Looked up from germline, CDR1 is MDHEN and CDR2 is SYDVKM. Cells sorted as Tregs were CD4+, CD25+ and CD127-/low. Each CDR3 protein gets one entry after TCRdb re-called the 5' RACE reads with MiXCR. The sample gives about 55,000 distinct CDR3 sequences, roughly 20% of which show up once; around 3.2% is in the top ten. The origin of this receptor is a female donor with breast cancer. The chain has TRBV28 and TRBJ1-1; the D gene is possibly TRBD1 (5 bases). The sequencing input was tumor-infiltrating Tregs sorted from the breast tumor. As DNA, the CDR3 is TGTGCCAGCAGTTCCGACGGGGGGAACACTGAAGCTTTCTTT. Its translation is CASSSDGGNTEAFF. Full variable domain (missing parts from reference TRBV28 and TRBJ1-1): DVKVTQSSRYLVKRTGEKVFLECVQDMDHENMFWYRQDPGLGLRLIYFSYDVKMKEKGDIPEGYSVSREKKERFSLILESASTNQTSMYLCASSSDGGNTEAFFGQGTRLTVV.